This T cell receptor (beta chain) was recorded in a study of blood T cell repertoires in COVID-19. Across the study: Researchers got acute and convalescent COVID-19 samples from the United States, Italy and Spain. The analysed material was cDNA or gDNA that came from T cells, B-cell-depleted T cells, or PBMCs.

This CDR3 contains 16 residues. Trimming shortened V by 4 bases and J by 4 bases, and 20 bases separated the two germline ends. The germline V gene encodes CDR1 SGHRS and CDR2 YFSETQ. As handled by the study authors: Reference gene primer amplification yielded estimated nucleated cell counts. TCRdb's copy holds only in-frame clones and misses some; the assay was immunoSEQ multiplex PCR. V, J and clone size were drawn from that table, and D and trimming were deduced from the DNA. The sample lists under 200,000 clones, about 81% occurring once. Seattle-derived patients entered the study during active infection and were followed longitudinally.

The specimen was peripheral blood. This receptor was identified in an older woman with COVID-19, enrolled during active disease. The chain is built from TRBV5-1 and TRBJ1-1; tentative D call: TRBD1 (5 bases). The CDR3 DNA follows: TGCGCCAGCAGCCCCCGGCGGGGCCGGGATACCACTGAAGCTTTCTTT. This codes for CASSPRRGRDTTEAFF.